In this sample, the clone carrying this T cell receptor (beta chain) turned up many times. Its antigen remains unidentified. Those donating, healthy Caucasian individuals from Russia, were aged roughly 6 to 95. In germline, CDR1 is SGHRS, CDR2 YFSETQ. There are 16 residues in the CDR3. The V gene lost 0 bases and the J gene lost 7 bases, with 17 bases spanning the gap. The sample is drawn from a study of blood T cells in healthy people across ages. Study-level background: Capture via template switching afforded approximately one barcoded beta molecule per two T cells.

With a J-beta primer mix and a sample-barcoded 5' primer, a second PCR ran about 6 to 11 cycles. TCRdb analysed the 5' RACE reads with MiXCR anew, one entry per CDR3 protein. Among some 1.7 million distinct CDR3 sequences listed, roughly 28% were seen once. General study points: Long-lived donors had more naive CD4+ cells and higher diversity than aged donors. Age advanced and TCR beta diversity per million T cells fell, roughly linearly.

Sequencing was performed on blood. This clonotype was sampled from a woman aged 25 to 39 in good health. The V and J genes are TRBV5-1 and TRBJ2-1; D unresolved. CDR3 residues: CASSLAARGLVNEQFF. As DNA, the CDR3 is TGCGCCAGCAGCTTGGCAGCGCGAGGCCTAGTTAATGAGCAGTTCTTC.